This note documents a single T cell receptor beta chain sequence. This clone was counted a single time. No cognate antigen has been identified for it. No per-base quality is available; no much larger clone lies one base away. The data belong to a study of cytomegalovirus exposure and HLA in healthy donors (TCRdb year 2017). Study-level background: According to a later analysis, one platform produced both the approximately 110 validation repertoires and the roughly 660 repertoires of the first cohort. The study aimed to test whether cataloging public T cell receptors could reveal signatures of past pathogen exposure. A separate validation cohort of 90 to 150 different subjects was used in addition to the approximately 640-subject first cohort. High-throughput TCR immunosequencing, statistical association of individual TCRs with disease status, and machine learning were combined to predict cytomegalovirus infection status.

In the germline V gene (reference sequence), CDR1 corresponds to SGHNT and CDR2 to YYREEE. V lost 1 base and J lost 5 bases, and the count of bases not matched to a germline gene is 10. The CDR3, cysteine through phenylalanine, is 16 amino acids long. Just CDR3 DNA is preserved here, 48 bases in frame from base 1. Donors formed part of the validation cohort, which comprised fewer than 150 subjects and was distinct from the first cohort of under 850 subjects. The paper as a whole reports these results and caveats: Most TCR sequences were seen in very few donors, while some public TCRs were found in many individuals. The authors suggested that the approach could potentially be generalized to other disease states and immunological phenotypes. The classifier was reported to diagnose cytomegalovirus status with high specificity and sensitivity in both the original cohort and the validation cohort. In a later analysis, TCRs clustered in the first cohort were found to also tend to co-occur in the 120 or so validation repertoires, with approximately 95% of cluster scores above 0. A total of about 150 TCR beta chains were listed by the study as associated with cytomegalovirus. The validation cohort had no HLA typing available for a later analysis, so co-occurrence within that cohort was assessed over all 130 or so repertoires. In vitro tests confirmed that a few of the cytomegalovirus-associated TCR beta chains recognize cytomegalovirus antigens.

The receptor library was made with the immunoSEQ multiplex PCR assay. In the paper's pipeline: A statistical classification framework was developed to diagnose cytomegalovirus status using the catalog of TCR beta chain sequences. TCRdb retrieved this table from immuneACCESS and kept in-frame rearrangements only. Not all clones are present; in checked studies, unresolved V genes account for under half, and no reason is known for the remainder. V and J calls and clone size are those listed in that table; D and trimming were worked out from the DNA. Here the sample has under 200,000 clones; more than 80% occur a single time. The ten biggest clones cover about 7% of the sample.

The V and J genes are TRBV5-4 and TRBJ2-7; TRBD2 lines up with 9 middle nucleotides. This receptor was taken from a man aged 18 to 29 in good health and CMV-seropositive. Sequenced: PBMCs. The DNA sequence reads TGTGCCAGCAGCTTGTCCGGGCGGGAGGGCGGTAACGAGCAGTACTTC. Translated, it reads CASSLSGREGGNEQYF.